The table lists the clone carrying this T cell receptor beta chain with a few counts. This sample is drawn from a study of early T cells in non-severe SARS-CoV-2 infection. TCRdb processed the 5' RACE reads anew with MiXCR; each CDR3 protein has one entry. Of over 25,000 distinct CDR3 sequences listed, approximately 5.2% are singletons. The TCR sequence derives from an adult who was a healthcare worker with PCR-confirmed SARS-CoV-2 infection or an uninfected control (not recorded which). The sample was whole blood.

The CDR3 DNA reads as TGTGCCAGCAGTGTGGGCGGGGGGACAGATACGCAGTATTTT. It encodes CASSVGGGTDTQYF. This chain joins TRBV25-1 and TRBJ2-3; 8 bases fit TRBD2. From germline, CDR1 is MGHDK and CDR2 SYGVNS. The CDR3 loop spans 14 amino acids. V dropped 4 bases and J dropped 3; count of bases not matched to a gene: 3.